This entry lists 27 T cell receptor beta chains sequenced from one sample in a study of cytomegalovirus exposure and HLA in healthy donors. Both 60 Vbeta primers and 13 Jbeta primers went into the PCR. Using immunoSEQ multiplex PCR, the repertoire was profiled, and TCRdb retains in-frame clones only, with some absent. Its listing shows about 110,000 clones. The sample taken for sequencing was PBMCs. These TCRs come from a man aged 45-60 years in good health and CMV-seronegative.

The rearrangement links TRBV19 to TRBJ2-5, with 9 bases matching TRBD2. The CDR3 is 16 amino acids. Unmatched junction bases numbered 10, after V lost 4 bases and J lost 4 bases. Germline V gene data show CDR1 as LNHDA and CDR2 as SQIVND (reference sequence). CDR3 sequence: CASSTSGLADRETQYF. The CDR3 DNA reads as TGTGCCAGTAGTACCTCGGGACTAGCCGACCGAGAGACCCAGTACTTC. Combining the CDR3 with reference TRBV19 and TRBJ2-5 gives the whole variable domain DGGITQSPKYLFRKEGQNVTLSCEQNLNHDAMYWYRQDPGQGLRLIYYSQIVNDFQKGDIAEGYSVSREKKESFPLTVTSAQKNPTAFYLCASSTSGLADRETQYFGPGTRLLVL.

This chain connects TRBV4-3 to TRBJ2-7, with 8 bases lining up with TRBD1. V trimming: 4 bases; J trimming: 1 base; junction bases outside the gene matches: 6. CDR3 size: 15 residues. From germline, CDR1 is LGHNA and CDR2 YSLEER. CDR3 residues: CASSPSTGESYEQYF. In DNA form, the CDR3 reads TGCGCCAGCAGCCCGTCGACAGGGGAGTCCTACGAGCAGTACTTC.

CDR3 DNA sequence: TGCGCCAGCAGCCAAGACCAGGGGCTAGGGAACACCGGGGAGCTGTTTTTT. It is translated as CASSQDQGLGNTGELFF. The chain employs TRBV4-3 and TRBJ2-2; TRBD1 might be the D (6 bases). V was pared by 0 bases and J by 1 base, with 12 bases between. Looked up from germline, CDR1 is LGHNA and CDR2 is YSLEER. The CDR3 covers 17 residues.

V usage is TRBV7-9 and J usage is TRBJ2-1; unclear D gene. Germline values: CDR1 SEHNR, CDR2 FQNEAQ (reference sequence). There are 14 residues in the CDR3. The V and J ends lost 7 bases and 0 bases respectively, with 10 bases between them. This chain's CDR3 is CASTLESSYNEQFF. Here the CDR3 DNA reads TGTGCCAGCACCCTAGAGAGCTCCTACAATGAGCAGTTCTTC.

This sequence joins TRBV9 and TRBJ2-1, with 9 bases fitting TRBD1. CDR1 is SGDLS, CDR2 YYNGEE, per germline. Losses at the gene ends were 4 bases for V and 6 bases for J; bases not matched to a gene: 5. The CDR3 extends over 14 amino acids. CDR3 coding DNA: TGTGCCAGCAGCTCTAGGACAGGGGCCAATGAGCAGTTCTTC. It specifies CASSSRTGANEQFF.

The chain couples TRBV7-9 to TRBJ2-5; the D is unclear. The J call may be mistaken, given a closer DNA end match to TRBJ2-7. The CDR3 sequence is 13 residues long. Germline-derived CDR1 and CDR2 are SEHNR and FQNEAQ (reference sequence). The CDR3 DNA reads as TGTGCCAGCAGCTTGACTGCGATCTACGAGCAGTACTTC. It is translated as CASSLTAIYEQYF.

The chain employs TRBV7-9 and TRBJ2-7; a possible D gene is TRBD1 (6 bases). The germline gives CDR1 SEHNR, CDR2 FQNEAQ (reference sequence). Trimming pared 0 bases from V and 0 bases from J, leaving 12 bases between. This CDR3 contains 16 residues. CDR3 coding DNA: TGTGCCAGCAGCTTAGCACTTGACAGGCCCTCCTACGAGCAGTACTTC. Translation gives CASSLALDRPSYEQYF.

This chain uses TRBV5-4 with TRBJ1-1; a weak D match, TRBD1 (6 bases). Germline V CDR1 and CDR2: SGHNT, YYREEE (reference sequence). The CDR3 runs to 15 residues. Trimming removed 1 base at V and 1 base at J, with 11 bases between. Written as DNA, the CDR3 is TGTGCCAGCAGCTTGTGGGACAAGAGGAACACTGAAGCTTTCTTT. This translates into CASSLWDKRNTEAFF.

The V and J genes are TRBV7-9 and TRBJ1-1, with unresolved D. CDR1 SEHNR and CDR2 FQNEAQ come from the germline V gene (reference sequence). The V gene lost 4 bases and the J gene lost 1 base, with 4 bases spanning the gap. The CDR3 length is 12 residues. The CDR3 sequence: CASSSQNTEAFF. The CDR3 coding sequence is TGTGCCAGCAGCTCCCAGAACACTGAAGCTTTCTTT.

The chain has TRBV9 and TRBJ1-1; perhaps TRBD1 as D (5 bases). Trimming took 3 bases from V and 10 from J, leaving 19 bases between them. This CDR3 region has 14 residues. Germline V lookup: CDR1 SGDLS, CDR2 YYNGEE. In DNA, the CDR3 is TGTGCCAGCAGCGCCATGGGGAGGGGAGGGGCAGCTTTCTTT. Translating gives CASSAMGRGGAAFF.

The chain is built from TRBV5-8 and TRBJ2-3; maybe TRBD1 (6 bases). Germline loops: CDR1 SGHTS, CDR2 YDEGEE. The CDR3 extends over 16 amino acids. V was clipped by 2 bases and J by 0 bases, with 13 bases between them. The CDR3 region is CASSFLIDRSTDTQYF. In DNA form, the CDR3 reads TGTGCCAGCAGCTTCCTAATCGACAGGAGCACAGATACGCAGTATTTT. The variable domain in full, with the rest retrieved from reference TRBV5-8 and TRBJ2-3, is EAGVTQSPTHLIKTRGQQATLRCSPISGHTSVYWYQQALGLGLQFLLWYDEGEERNRGNFPPRFSGRQFPNYSSELNVNALELEDSALYLCASSFLIDRSTDTQYFGPGTRLTVL.

The chain has TRBV10-3 and TRBJ1-5, with D perhaps TRBD1 (5 bases). Per the germline V gene, CDR1 is ENHRY and CDR2 is SYGVKD. The CDR3 runs 13 residues. V lost 8 bases and J 5 bases, leaving 13 bases between the germline ends. CDR3 amino acids: CAIGGQGDQPQHF. CDR3 in DNA: TGTGCCATCGGAGGGCAGGGAGATCAGCCCCAGCATTTT.

The chain joins TRBV7-3 to TRBJ2-2, with TRBD1 matching 10 bases. V dropped 5 bases and J dropped 7; count of bases not matched to a gene: 7. The CDR3 runs 15 residues. The germline V gene encodes CDR1 SGHTA and CDR2 FQGTGA. CDR3 nucleotide sequence: TGTGCCAGCAGCCCTGGGACAGGGGCTAGCGGGGAGCTGTTTTTT. Translated: CASSPGTGASGELFF.

The rearrangement links TRBV27 to TRBJ1-2; 7 nucleotides align to TRBD1. The CDR3 has 12 amino acids. The V and J ends lost 5 bases and 8 bases, in that order; junction bases with no gene match: 5. Germline V gene data show CDR1 as MNHEY and CDR2 as SMNVEV (reference sequence). The CDR3 protein is CASSQGGVGYTF. CDR3 nucleotide sequence: TGTGCCAGCAGTCAAGGGGGCGTCGGCTACACCTTC.

The V call is TRBV6-5, the J call TRBJ2-7, with 12 bases that match TRBD2. CDR1 and CDR2 from the germline V gene are MNHEY and SVGAGI. CDR3 size: 14 residues. Trimming took 8 bases from V and 5 from J; bases not matched to a gene: 7. The CDR3 is CASGGLAGIDEQYF. The CDR3 nucleotides read TGTGCCAGCGGCGGACTAGCGGGGATCGACGAGCAGTACTTC.

This chain links TRBV2 with TRBJ2-2, with D possibly matching TRBD1 (6 bases). Trimming pared 7 bases from V and 4 bases from J, leaving 13 bases between. This CDR3 contains 14 residues. The germline V gene encodes CDR1 SNHLY and CDR2 FYNNEI. In DNA, the CDR3 is TGTGCCAGCAAACCCGGACAGAGCACCGGGGAGCTGTTTTTT. Its protein product is CASKPGQSTGELFF.

The chain joins TRBV6-1 to TRBJ2-4, with TRBD2 matching over 8 bases. Trimming removed 1 base from V and 2 bases from J; junction bases left unmatched: 19. CDR1 and CDR2 from the germline V gene are MNHNS and SASEGT. This CDR3 has 21 amino acids. CDR3 DNA sequence: TGTGCCAGCAGTGAAGAGGGGGGCGGGAGGCTTCCGTGGTGGACCAAAAACATTCAGTACTTC. Amino acid sequence: CASSEEGGGRLPWWTKNIQYF.

The rearrangement links TRBV10-3 to TRBJ1-5; D possibly corresponds to TRBD1 (5 bases). CDR3 length: 14 amino acids. The ends were cut back, 0 bases at V and 8 bases at J, with 11 bases in the middle. Germline V lookup: CDR1 ENHRY, CDR2 SYGVKD. The CDR3 DNA follows: TGTGCCATCAGTGAGTCCCAGGGTTTGAAGCCCCAGCATTTT. Encoded protein: CAISESQGLKPQHF.

This chain links TRBV19 with TRBJ2-6; D remains unclear. CDR1 and CDR2 (germline): LNHDA, SQIVND (reference sequence). Trimming left V 6 bases short and J 2 bases short, with 17 bases between. The CDR3 length is 17 residues. CDR3 bases: TGTGCCAGTAGCCGGTTCGGGTCCCTCGCTGGGGCCAACGTCCTGACTTTC. Its protein is CASSRFGSLAGANVLTF.

The rearrangement joins TRBV6-1 to TRBJ1-2; the D gene is possibly TRBD1 (6 bases). Trimming cost V 7 bases and J 4 bases, with 16 bases left between them. The CDR3 length is 14 residues. Germline V CDR1 and CDR2: MNHNS, SASEGT. The CDR3 nucleotides read TGTGCCAGCATCTCGACAGGTCCAATCTATGGCTACACCTTC. Translation gives CASISTGPIYGYTF.

The CDR3 DNA is TGTGCCAGCGCGGAGCTTAGCGGGGTCACCGGGGAGCTGTTTTTT. Residues: CASAELSGVTGELFF. This rearrangement joins TRBV6-1 to TRBJ2-2; 8 bases are shared with TRBD2. CDR1 and CDR2 (germline): MNHNS, SASEGT. There are 15 residues in the CDR3. Trimming cost V 8 bases and J 4 bases; bases outside gene matches: 9.

The V gene is TRBV2, the J gene TRBJ1-1; tentative D call: TRBD1 (6 bases). Germline V lookup: CDR1 SNHLY, CDR2 FYNNEI. The V gene lost 6 bases and the J gene lost 3 bases, with 14 bases spanning the gap. The CDR3 has 14 residues. CDR3 loop: CASRETGFYTEAFF. The DNA of the CDR3 is TGTGCCAGCAGAGAAACAGGGTTTTACACTGAAGCTTTCTTT.

The V and J genes are TRBV7-6 and TRBJ2-7; the match to TRBD1 covers 9 bases. After removal of 5 bases from V and 6 bases from J, the junction contained 20 bases not matched to a gene. Per the germline V gene, CDR1 is SGHVS and CDR2 is FNYEAQ. The CDR3 covers 18 residues. CDR3 loop: CASSDHRGRNPSRGEQYF. CDR3 DNA sequence: TGTGCCAGCAGCGACCACAGGGGGCGAAACCCTAGTCGGGGCGAGCAGTACTTC.

The chain links TRBV5-1 to TRBJ1-1, with a possible D match to TRBD1 (5 bases). The CDR3 consists of 14 residues. CDR1 and CDR2 (germline): SGHRS, YFSETQ. V lost 1 base and J lost 5, with 12 bases in between. CDR3 coding DNA: TGCGCCAGCAGCTTGACAGGTACCGATACTGAAGCTTTCTTT. Protein: CASSLTGTDTEAFF.

This chain connects TRBV6-6 to TRBJ2-1; 8 bases are shared with TRBD2. Germline CDR1 MNHNY, CDR2 SVGAGI (reference sequence). With V trimmed by 0 bases and J by 8 bases, 9 bases remained unmatched. The CDR3 spans 16 residues. In nucleotides, the CDR3 is TGTGCCAGCAGTTACTCGGTGGTAGCGGGACCCGATGAGCAGTTCTTC. This translates into CASSYSVVAGPDEQFF.

This chain joins TRBV7-8 and TRBJ2-1; 14 nucleotides agree with TRBD2. CDR1 is SGHVS, CDR2 FQNEAQ, per germline. The CDR3 sequence is 15 residues long. J gave up 5 bases and V 4 bases, and 1 base lay outside the gene matches. CDR3 protein: CASSWTSGRHNEQFF. CDR3 bases: TGTGCCAGCAGCTGGACTAGCGGGAGGCACAATGAGCAGTTCTTC.

The J gene is TRBJ1-2, the V gene TRBV5-1; D gene unclear. Germline assignment: CDR1 SGHRS and CDR2 YFSETQ. V was cut by 4 bases and J by 8 bases, with 21 bases left in between. The CDR3 runs 15 residues. For the CDR3, the DNA is TGCGCCAGCAGCGCCGCCGAGGGCCCACCAGCAGGCTACACCTTC. Its protein is CASSAAEGPPAGYTF.